This entry concerns a single T cell receptor (beta chain). Trimming removed 0 bases at V and 0 bases at J, with 15 bases between. Germline CDR1 is LGHDT and CDR2 is YNNKEL (reference sequence). The CDR3 contains 19 residues. Per the study methods: Scientists estimated how many nucleated cells there were by amplifying reference gene primers. Libraries were prepared by immunoSEQ multiplex PCR; TCRdb keeps only in-frame clonotypes and omits some of them. D and trimming were read from the DNA, whereas the V and J calls and clone size are those reported in that table. The sample includes over 150,000 clones, 94% of them seen just once. The data are from a study of blood T cell repertoires in COVID-19. Study-wide context: Samples taken during acute and convalescent COVID-19 were collected in the United States, Italy and Spain. Nucleic acid was either cDNA or gDNA, and it came from T cells, B-cell-depleted T cells, or PBMCs.

It was during active infection that Seattle patients were enrolled and then longitudinally followed. This chain uses TRBV3-1 (or the pseudogene TRBV3-2) with TRBJ1-6; weak D call: TRBD1 (6 bases). The sequence was collected from a man aged 30 to 39 with COVID-19, enrolled during active disease. Sequenced material: peripheral blood. The CDR3 loop is CASSQEFGGLSSYNSPLHF. The CDR3 DNA is TGTGCCAGCAGCCAAGAGTTCGGGGGGCTAAGCTCCTATAATTCACCCCTCCACTTT.